This TCR beta chain emerged from a study of cytomegalovirus exposure and HLA in healthy donors. In the PCR, 60 Vbeta and 13 Jbeta primers were used. Sequenced by immunoSEQ multiplex PCR; TCRdb stores in-frame clones only, minus some. This sample has over 100,000 clones; roughly 80% occur once, and the top ten carry around 2.2%. General observations from the study: The study flagged about 160 TCR beta chains as cytomegalovirus-associated. The productive fraction for most TCR beta V segments was about 90% or about 30% in an earlier analysis.

On this clone: Its antigen remains unknown.

The TCR comes from a man in his thirties or forties in good health and CMV-seronegative. What was sequenced was PBMCs.

In nucleotides, the CDR3 is TGTGCCAGTAGTTGGGGGGGAGTCGAGCAGTACTTC. Protein product: CASSWGGVEQYF. The chain couples TRBV19 to TRBJ2-7, with 7 bases fitting TRBD2. Trimming cost V 5 bases and J 6 bases; bases outside gene matches: 4. The germline CDR1 and CDR2 sequences are LNHDA and SQIVND (reference sequence). CDR3 length equals 12 residues. The full variable domain, rest sourced from reference TRBV19 and TRBJ2-7, is DGGITQSPKYLFRKEGQNVTLSCEQNLNHDAMYWYRQDPGQGLRLIYYSQIVNDFQKGDIAEGYSVSREKKESFPLTVTSAQKNPTAFYLCASSWGGVEQYFGPGTRLTVT.